The 10 T cell receptor beta chains below all came from one sample that was sequenced in a study of cytomegalovirus exposure and HLA in healthy donors. Researchers ran the PCR with 60 Vbeta and 13 Jbeta primers. Method: immunoSEQ multiplex PCR; TCRdb's copy keeps in-frame clones and lacks some. The data show roughly 120,000 clones, about 70% seen once. Sample: PBMCs. All receptors derive from a woman between 25 and 40 years old in good health and CMV-seronegative.

This clone was picked up a small number of times. The CDR3 region has the DNA TGTGCCAGCAGCCCTCCCCCGGGACAGGGGCACAATGAGCAGTTCTTC. This codes for CASSPPPGQGHNEQFF. The chain uses TRBV13 and TRBJ2-1, with 10 nucleotides matching TRBD1. V lost 5 bases to trimming and J lost 5 bases; unmatched junction nucleotides: 9. This CDR3 is 16 amino acids long. Germline V CDR1 and CDR2: PRHDT, FYEKMQ (reference sequence).

This clone was seen more than once but under ten times. V gene TRBV13 combines with J gene TRBJ2-1; 10 nucleotides match TRBD2. This CDR3 is 15 amino acids long. V lost 5 bases to trimming and J lost 3 bases; unmatched junction nucleotides: 4. From germline, CDR1 is PRHDT and CDR2 FYEKMQ (reference sequence). The CDR3 protein is CASSETSGDYNEQFF. As DNA, the CDR3 is TGTGCCAGCAGCGAAACTAGCGGGGACTACAATGAGCAGTTCTTC.

The chain combines TRBV30 with TRBJ1-1; maybe TRBD1 (5 bases). The CDR3 loop spans 13 amino acids. V was clipped by 1 base and J by 7 bases, with 13 bases between them. Looked up from germline, CDR1 is GTSNPN and CDR2 is SVGIG (reference sequence). The CDR3: CAWSGGPAHEAFF. CDR3 DNA sequence: TGTGCCTGGAGTGGGGGCCCAGCCCATGAAGCTTTCTTT.

V and J are TRBV9 and TRBJ1-1; D is undetermined. The ends were cut back, 0 bases at V and 1 base at J, with 4 bases in the middle. This CDR3 is 13 amino acids long. Germline V gene lookup returns CDR1 SGDLS and CDR2 YYNGEE. The CDR3, as DNA: TGTGCCAGCAGCGTAGACGGGAACACTGAAGCTTTCTTT. Its protein is CASSVDGNTEAFF.

The V call is TRBV5-5, the J call TRBJ2-3, with 7 bases lining up with TRBD2. Germline V lookup: CDR1 SGHKS, CDR2 YYEKEE (reference sequence). This CDR3 comprises 17 residues. With 0 bases clipped from V and 1 base from J, the junction kept 8 bases outside the gene matches. The CDR3 spells CASSLVRRGWGTDTQYF. In DNA form, the CDR3 reads TGTGCCAGCAGCTTGGTTCGGCGGGGGTGGGGCACAGATACGCAGTATTTT.

The chain combines TRBV7-3 with TRBJ2-1, with a weak D call TRBD1 (5 bases). Per the germline V gene, CDR1 is SGHTA and CDR2 is FQGTGA. The V end lost 6 bases, the J end lost 9 bases, and 15 bases lay between the germline ends. The CDR3 covers 13 residues. The DNA of the CDR3 is TGTGCCAGCAGTCCTCAAGGGGTAGGTGAGCAGTTCTTC. It specifies CASSPQGVGEQFF.

V is TRBV19 and J is TRBJ2-7; D is uncertain. The CDR3 has 14 residues. The germline CDR1 and CDR2 sequences are LNHDA and SQIVND (reference sequence). Trimming cost V 2 bases and J 2 bases, with 10 bases left between them. The CDR3 sequence is CASSITGSAYEQYF. The CDR3 DNA reads as TGTGCCAGTAGTATAACCGGCAGCGCCTACGAGCAGTACTTC.

The V call is TRBV6-6, the J call TRBJ1-2; no definite D call. The CDR3 is 14 amino acids. V was pared by 5 bases and J by 8 bases, with 18 bases between. Germline-derived CDR1 and CDR2 are MNHNY and SVGAGI (reference sequence). The DNA for the CDR3 is TGTGCCAGCAGTCTAGATCGGGTCGAACGGGGCTACACCTTC. Protein sequence: CASSLDRVERGYTF.

There are a few counts of this clone. The V call is TRBV5-1, the J call TRBJ2-4; 8 bases agree with TRBD1. Germline assignment: CDR1 SGHRS and CDR2 YFSETQ. The junction had 8 bases not matched to a gene; V was cut back by 0 bases and J by 6 bases. This CDR3 is built from 16 residues. The CDR3 coding sequence is TGCGCCAGCAGCTTGGGGGACAGGATGGGGAGAAACATTCAGTACTTC. Amino acids: CASSLGDRMGRNIQYF.

This chain joins TRBV6-5 and TRBJ1-2; 8 bases match TRBD1. In germline, CDR1 is MNHEY, CDR2 SVGAGI. The CDR3 covers 15 residues. V lost 6 bases to trimming and J lost 4 bases; unmatched junction nucleotides: 10. CDR3 DNA: TGTGCCAGCAGGTCCGACAGGGGTAATAGCTATGGCTACACCTTC. Residues: CASRSDRGNSYGYTF.